This is a list of T cell receptor beta chains from one sample in a study of blood T cell repertoires in COVID-19. The repertoire was sequenced with immunoSEQ multiplex PCR; TCRdb's copy has only in-frame clones and lacks some. The table includes about 36,000 clones, roughly 87% detected once. The specimen was peripheral blood. Receptors were obtained from a man in his 60s with acute or convalescent COVID-19. The CDR3 runs from the conserved cysteine through the conserved F or W. Fields, in order: clone size, V gene, D gene, J gene, CDR3 DNA, CDR3 protein. The D gene is left open where the match is weak. Size values are once, few and many counts, or a class for expanded clones, and some rows have none.

.	TRBV6-5	.	TRBJ1-6	TGTGCCAGCAGAGGCAGCAGGGTGTCTAATTCACCCCTCCACTTT	CASRGSRVSNSPLHF
few	TRBV6-5	TRBD1	TRBJ1-5	TGTGCCAGCAGAAAACAGGGGGCGCCGAATCAGCCCCAGCATTTT	CASRKQGAPNQPQHF
.	TRBV27	TRBD2	TRBJ2-5	TGTGCCAGCAGCCTGATGGGACTAGCGGAACAAGAGACCCAGTACTTC	CASSLMGLAEQETQYF
once	TRBV5-1	TRBD1	TRBJ1-1	TGCGCCAGCAGCTTAGACAGGGGAGTAGGGACTGAAGCTTTCTTT	CASSLDRGVGTEAFF
.	TRBV24-1	TRBD1	TRBJ2-7	TGTGCCACCAGTACAGGGGGCAAGAACGAGCAGTACTTC	CATSTGGKNEQYF
.	TRBV25-1	.	TRBJ1-4	TGTGCCAGCAGTGATAGCCCGGCGGAAAAACTGTTTTTT	CASSDSPAEKLFF
.	TRBV4-3	.	TRBJ1-6	TGCGCCAGCAGCCAAGGACCGCGGAGCTCCTATAATTCACCCCTCCACTTT	CASSQGPRSSYNSPLHF
.	TRBV5-6	.	TRBJ2-2	TGTGCCAGCAGCTTACCCCCTGGGGGGGCAGGGGCCGGGGAGCTGTTTTTT	CASSLPPGGAGAGELFF
once	TRBV6-5	TRBD2	TRBJ2-7	TGTGCCAGCACAGCGGGGCCCTACGAGCAGTACTTC	CASTAGPYEQYF
.	TRBV2	TRBD1	TRBJ1-1	TGTGCCAGCAGCGGAAACAGACAGGGAAGTAAACCGAACACTGAAGCTTTCTTT	CASSGNRQGSKPNTEAFF
once	TRBV7-9	.	TRBJ2-1	TGTGCCAGCAGCTTAGTGGGAGACATATACAATGAGCAGTTCTTC	CASSLVGDIYNEQFF
.	TRBV28	TRBD1	TRBJ1-2	TGTGCCAGCAGTTTATCGACAGGGGGTAGCTATGGCTACACCTTC	CASSLSTGGSYGYTF
.	TRBV25-1	.	TRBJ1-5	TGTGCCAGCAGTCCAGGACAGCCCCAGCATTTT	CASSPGQPQHF
.	TRBV28	TRBD2	TRBJ2-7	TGTGCCAGCGAGCGGGAGCCCTACGAGCAGTACTTC	CASEREPYEQYF
.	TRBV11-2	.	TRBJ2-7	TGTGCCAGCAGTATTAGCAACGAGCAGTACTTC	CASSISNEQYF
once	TRBV4-1	TRBD2	TRBJ2-7	TGCGCCAGCAGCCAAGAACAGGCTAGCGGGACCGCTGTTTACTACGAGCAGTACTTC	CASSQEQASGTAVYYEQYF
.	TRBV9	.	TRBJ1-1	TGTGCCAGCAGCGACAGGGTGGACACTGAAGCTTTCTTT	CASSDRVDTEAFF
.	TRBV12-3/TRBV12-4	TRBD1	TRBJ2-2	TGTGCCAGCAGCTTAAGCAGACAGGGGGGGCTGTTTTTT	CASSLSRQGGLFF
once	TRBV5-1	TRBD1	TRBJ2-7	TGCGCCAGCAGGGAAACACAGGGGGACGAGCAGTACTTC	CASRETQGDEQYF
.	TRBV6-1	TRBD1	TRBJ1-1	TGTGCCAGCAGTGACCAGGGGGAGGTCACTGAAGCTTTCTTT	CASSDQGEVTEAFF
.	TRBV19	.	TRBJ1-4	TGTGCCAGTAGTATAAGGACAGCCCAAGAAAAACTGTTTTTT	CASSIRTAQEKLFF
few	TRBV20-1	TRBD2	TRBJ2-2	TGCAGTGCTAGTAGCGGGAGAGGAAACACCGGGGAGCTGTTTTTT	CSASSGRGNTGELFF
.	TRBV18	.	TRBJ1-3	TGTGCCAGCTCACCAGGGGCACCCGGAAACACCATATATTTT	CASSPGAPGNTIYF